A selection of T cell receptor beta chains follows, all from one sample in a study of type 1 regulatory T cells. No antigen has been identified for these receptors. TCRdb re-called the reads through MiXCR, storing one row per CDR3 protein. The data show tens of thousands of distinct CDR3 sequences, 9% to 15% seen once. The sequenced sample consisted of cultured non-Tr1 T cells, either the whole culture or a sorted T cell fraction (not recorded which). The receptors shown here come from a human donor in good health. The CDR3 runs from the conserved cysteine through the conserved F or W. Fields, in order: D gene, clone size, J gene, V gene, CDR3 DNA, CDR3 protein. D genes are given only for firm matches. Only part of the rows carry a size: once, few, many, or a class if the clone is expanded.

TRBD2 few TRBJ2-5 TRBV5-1 TGCGCCAGCAGCCATCGGACTAGCGGGAGTGGGGAGACCCAGTACTTC CASSHRTSGSGETQYF
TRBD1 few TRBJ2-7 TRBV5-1 TGCGCCAGCAGCTCGTATACAGGGGAGACCTACGAGCAGTACTTC CASSSYTGETYEQYF
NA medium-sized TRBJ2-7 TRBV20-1 TGCAGTGCCCCACCGTCGACTACCAGGCCCGAGCAGTACTTC CSAPPSTTRPEQYF
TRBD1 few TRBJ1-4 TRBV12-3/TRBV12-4 TGTGCCAGCAGTCCGGGACAGGGCCGTTTAGAGTCTGAAAAACTGTTTTTT CASSPGQGRLESEKLFF
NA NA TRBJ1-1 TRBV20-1 TGCAGTGCTTTGACACCAATGAACACTGAAGCTTTCTTT CSALTPMNTEAFF
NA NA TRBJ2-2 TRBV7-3 TGTGCCAGCAGCGCAGGGGTCACCGGGGAGCTGTTTTTT CASSAGVTGELFF
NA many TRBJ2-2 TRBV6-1 TGTGCCAGCAGTATGATCCGGACCGGGGAGCTGTTTTTT CASSMIRTGELFF
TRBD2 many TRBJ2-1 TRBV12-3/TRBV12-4 TGTGCCAGCAGCTCCTTCACTAGCGGGAGCTCCTACAATGAGCAGTTCTTC CASSSFTSGSSYNEQFF
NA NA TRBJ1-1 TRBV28 TGTGCCAGCAGTGGCGGATTTACGGGTACTGAAGCTTTCTTT CASSGGFTGTEAFF
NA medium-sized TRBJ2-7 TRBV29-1 TGCAGCGTTGGTAGGGAAGGGGCCCCCTACGAGCAGTACTTC CSVGREGAPYEQYF
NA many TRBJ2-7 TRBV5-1 TGCGCCAGCAGCCCCACAGGATTAAACTACGAGCAGTACTTC CASSPTGLNYEQYF
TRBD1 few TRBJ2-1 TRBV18 TGTGCCAGCTCACGACAGGGTTACAATGAGCAGTTCTTC CASSRQGYNEQFF
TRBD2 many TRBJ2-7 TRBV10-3 TGTGCCATCAGTGGACTAGCGGGAGAGGGGCAGTACTTC CAISGLAGEGQYF
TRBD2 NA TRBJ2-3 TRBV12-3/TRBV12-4 TGTGCCAGCATGAGAGCGGGAGAAGATACGCAGTATTTT CASMRAGEDTQYF
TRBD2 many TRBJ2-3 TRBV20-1 TGCAGTGCTACCTTAGCGGGAGTCCCAGATACGCAGTATTTT CSATLAGVPDTQYF
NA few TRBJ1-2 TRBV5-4 TGTGCCAGCAGCTTGGGGACGGAGGTCAACTATGGCTACACCTTC CASSLGTEVNYGYTF
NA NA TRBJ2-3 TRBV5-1 TGCGCCAGCAGGGGGGGAGCAAAGGTCCTCCTTTCTCCAGATACGCAGTATTTT CASRGGAKVLLSPDTQYF
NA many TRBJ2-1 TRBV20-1 TGCAGTGCTGAACTTAGGGGGGATGAGCAGTTCTTC CSAELRGDEQFF
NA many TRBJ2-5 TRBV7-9 TGTGCCAGCAGCTTAGTCGGTAGCTGGGGGCAAGAGACCCAGTACTTC CASSLVGSWGQETQYF
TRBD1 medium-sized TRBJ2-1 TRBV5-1 TGCGCCAGCCGGCGGACAGGGGGCGCGGAAAATGAGCAGTTCTTC CASRRTGGAENEQFF
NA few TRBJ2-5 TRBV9 TGTGCCAGCAGCCAAGGGGCGGCTAGCGACTTCCAAGAGACCCAGTACTTC CASSQGAASDFQETQYF
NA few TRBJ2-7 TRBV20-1 TGCAGTGCTAGCGGGGGGCTAGCGAGCTACGAGCAGTACTTC CSASGGLASYEQYF
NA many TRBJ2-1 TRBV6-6 TGTGCCAGCAGTGACTGGATCGCGAATGAGCAGTTCTTC CASSDWIANEQFF
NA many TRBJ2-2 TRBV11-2 TGTGCCAGCAGCTTAGTCGGTCTGGGGGCCGGGGAGCTGTTTTTT CASSLVGLGAGELFF
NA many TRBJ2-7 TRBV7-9 TGTGCCAGCAGCCATGGCTTCTACGAGCAGTACTTC CASSHGFYEQYF
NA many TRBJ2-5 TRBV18 TGTGCCAGCTCGCTGGCCATGCGGGAGACCCAGTACTTC CASSLAMRETQYF
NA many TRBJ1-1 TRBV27 TGTGCTCAGGCGATGAACACTGAAGCTTTCTTT CAQAMNTEAFF
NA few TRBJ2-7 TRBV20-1 TGCAGTGTGGAGGGCCACTCGACCTACGAGCAGTACTTC CSVEGHSTYEQYF
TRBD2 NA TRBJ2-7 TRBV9 TGTGCCAGCAGCGTAGCCGGGACTAGCGGGAGATACGAGCAGTACTTC CASSVAGTSGRYEQYF
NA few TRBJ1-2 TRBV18 TGTGCCAGCTCACCAGACGGGGGCTTTGGCTACACCTTC CASSPDGGFGYTF
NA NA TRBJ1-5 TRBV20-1 TGCAGTGCTAGCTCCCAGGGGAAGGGCTCAGGTCAGCCCCAGCATTTT CSASSQGKGSGQPQHF
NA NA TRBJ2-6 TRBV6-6 TGTGCCAGCAGTAGGAGCGGATTGGGGGCCAACGTCCTGACTTTC CASSRSGLGANVLTF
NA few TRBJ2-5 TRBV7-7 TGTGCTAGCAGCTCAGCTAGGGACGAGACCCAGTACTTC CASSSARDETQYF
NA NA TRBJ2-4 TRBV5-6 TGTGCCAGCAGCTTGTGGTCTGTGAACATTCAGTACTTC CASSLWSVNIQYF
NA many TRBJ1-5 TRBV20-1 TGCAGTGCTAGTAGAGGGGGGGGTCGGCCCCAGCATTTT CSASRGGGRPQHF
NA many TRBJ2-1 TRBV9 TGTGCCAGCAGCGTAGGGGGTGAGGGTGAGCAGTTCTTC CASSVGGEGEQFF
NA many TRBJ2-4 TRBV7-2 TGTGCCAGCAGCCCCGGGTTTGGGGGTTTAAACATTCAGTACTTC CASSPGFGGLNIQYF
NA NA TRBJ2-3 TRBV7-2 TGTGCCAGCAGCTTAGTGGGGGGCCTCGGAGGCGGGAGAAACACAGATACGCAGTATTTT CASSLVGGLGGGRNTDTQYF
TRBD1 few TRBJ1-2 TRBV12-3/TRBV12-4 TGTGCCAGCAGTCCACAGGGGTTCTATGGCTACACCTTC CASSPQGFYGYTF
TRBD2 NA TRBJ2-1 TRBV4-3 TGCGCCAGCAGCCAAGACCCCATAACTAGCGGGGGAATCTCCTACAATGAGCAGTTCTTC CASSQDPITSGGISYNEQFF
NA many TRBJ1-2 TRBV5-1 TGCGCCAGCAGTTGGAGGGTCGGGGACTATGGCTACACCTTC CASSWRVGDYGYTF
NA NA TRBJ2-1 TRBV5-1 TGCGCCAGCAGCTTGGTGCCAGGCTCCTACAATGAGCAGTTCTTC CASSLVPGSYNEQFF
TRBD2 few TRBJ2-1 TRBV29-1 TGCAGCTTTGGACTAGCGGGAGGGAAGCAGTTCTTC CSFGLAGGKQFF
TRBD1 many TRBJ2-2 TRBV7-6 TGTGCCAGCAGCTTAGCTGGGACAGGGTTTACCGGGGAGCTGTTTTTT CASSLAGTGFTGELFF
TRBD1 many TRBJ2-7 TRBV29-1 TGCAGCGTTGAACCGACAGGGTCACCCGAGCAGTACTTC CSVEPTGSPEQYF
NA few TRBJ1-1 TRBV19 TGTGCCAGTAGTCTCCACAGGGAAAATAATGAAGCTTTCTTT CASSLHRENNEAFF
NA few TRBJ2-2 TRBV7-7 TGTGCTAGCAGCCAAGCGGGCCCCCGCACCGGGGAGCTGTTTTTT CASSQAGPRTGELFF
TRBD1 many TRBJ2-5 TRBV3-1 TGTGCCAGCAGCCGGGGACAGACCCAAGAGACCCAGTACTTC CASSRGQTQETQYF
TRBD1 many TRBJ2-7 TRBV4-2 TGTGCCAGCAGCCAGGAGAGACAGGGGAAGTACGAGCAGTACTTC CASSQERQGKYEQYF
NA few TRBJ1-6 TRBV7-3 TGTGCCAGCAGCTTAACTACAGATTCACCCCTCCACTTT CASSLTTDSPLHF
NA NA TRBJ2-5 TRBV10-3 TGTGCCATCGGGAGCTACCAAGAGACCCAGTACTTC CAIGSYQETQYF
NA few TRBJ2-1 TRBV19 TGTGCCAGTACCGATGGGGGAGCGGACAATGAGCAGTTCTTC CASTDGGADNEQFF
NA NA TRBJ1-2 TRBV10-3 TGTGCCATCTCGGGCACATGGCGGGGATCTAACTATGGCTACACCTTC CAISGTWRGSNYGYTF
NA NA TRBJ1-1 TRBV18 TGTGCCAGCTCACCGTCGGGAGGGGAGACTGAAGCTTTCTTT CASSPSGGETEAFF